The sequence of this T cell receptor (beta chain) was determined in a study of radiation and T cells in renal cell carcinoma. Some clones are missing from TCRdb's copy, which holds only in-frame ones; the method was immunoSEQ multiplex PCR. The repertoire holds about 78,000 clones, with about 89% as singletons. In germline, CDR1 is MNHEY, CDR2 SVGAGI. V lost 0 bases, J lost 8 bases, and 7 bases lay in between. CDR3 length equals 13 residues. Noted time point: blood 4 weeks post-SBRT, at nephrectomy. The treatment was: 15 Gy SBRT to primary tumor, nephrectomy 4 weeks later. This renal cell carcinoma was of the clear cell type.

The specimen was blood, collected from a patient whose treatment included radiotherapy and nephrectomy. This clonotype was sampled from a woman in her 70s with renal cell carcinoma. This sequence joins TRBV6-5 and TRBJ1-4, with no clear D. The CDR3 loop is CASSYSWNEKLFF. Here the CDR3 DNA reads TGTGCCAGCAGTTACTCATGGAACGAAAAACTGTTTTTT.